One sample yielded the 22 T cell receptor beta chains listed below, sequenced in a study of cytomegalovirus exposure and HLA in healthy donors. Primers: 60 Vbeta forward and 13 Jbeta reverse. Only in-frame clones appear in the TCRdb table, and some are missing; sequencing was by immunoSEQ multiplex PCR. Seen here are approximately 150,000 clones, around 78% observed once, and the top ten hold approximately 2.5%. Material for sequencing was PBMCs. The source is a woman between 18 and 29 years old in good health and CMV-seropositive.

This chain links TRBV6-5 with TRBJ2-7, with 8 bases that match TRBD1. Trimming removed 6 bases from V and 2 bases from J; junction bases left unmatched: 6. This CDR3 contains 14 residues. Germline V lookup: CDR1 MNHEY, CDR2 SVGAGI. The CDR3 here is CASRLGTGAYEQYF. Here the CDR3 DNA reads TGTGCCAGCAGGCTGGGGACAGGTGCCTACGAGCAGTACTTC.

In nucleotides, the CDR3 is TGTGCCAGCAGCTTAGGGGCCCGCTCACCCCTCCACTTT. Translation: CASSLGARSPLHF. The genes are TRBV7-2 and TRBJ1-6; D unclear. From germline, CDR1 is SGHTA and CDR2 FQGNSA. The CDR3 extends over 13 amino acids. Trimming removed 1 base at V and 10 bases at J, with 8 bases between.

The chain has TRBV2 and TRBJ1-2; no clear D gene. CDR1 is SNHLY and CDR2 is FYNNEI in the germline V gene. The CDR3 covers 14 residues. The V end lost 8 bases, the J end lost 4 bases, and 17 bases lay between the germline ends. Here the CDR3 DNA reads TGTGCCAGCCAACTCGGAGGGTATAGCTATGGCTACACCTTC. It encodes CASQLGGYSYGYTF.

J is TRBJ2-1 and V is TRBV2; D not certain. This CDR3 comprises 14 residues. V gave up 7 bases and J gave up 4 bases, with 14 bases separating them. CDR1 and CDR2 from the germline V gene are SNHLY and FYNNEI. In nucleotides, the CDR3 is TGTGCCAGCAATACGGATGGAGCATACAATGAGCAGTTCTTC. Its translation is CASNTDGAYNEQFF.

The CDR3 DNA reads as TGTGCCTGGAGACCCCCGGTCTCTGGGGCCAACGTCCTGACTTTC. Protein: CAWRPPVSGANVLTF. The chain recombines TRBV30 with TRBJ2-6; no firm D call. The CDR3 covers 15 residues. V lost 3 bases and J lost 0, with 9 bases in between. Per germline, CDR1 GTSNPN and CDR2 SVGIG (reference sequence).

The chain links TRBV6-1 to TRBJ1-2, with D hard to call. Germline loops: CDR1 MNHNS, CDR2 SASEGT. V lost 0 bases, J lost 3 bases, and 14 bases lay in between. The CDR3 extends over 16 amino acids. CDR3 sequence reads: CASSEASGGQYYGYTF. The CDR3 DNA reads TGTGCCAGCAGTGAAGCGTCGGGAGGGCAGTACTATGGCTACACCTTC.

This clone was recorded a few times. This chain joins TRBV10-2 and TRBJ2-7; a possible D gene is TRBD2 (5 bases). The CDR3 has 15 amino acids. Per germline, CDR1 WSHSY and CDR2 SAAADI. The ends were cut back, 2 bases at V and 7 bases at J, with 18 bases in the middle. The CDR3 reads CASSEPPWASGEQYF. DNA of the CDR3: TGCGCCAGCAGTGAGCCTCCCTGGGCGTCGGGGGAGCAGTACTTC.

The rearrangement joins TRBV25-1 to TRBJ1-1; D gene ambiguous. With 2 bases removed from V and 4 bases from J, the gap between germline ends came to 17 bases. The CDR3 has 16 residues. The germline gives CDR1 MGHDK, CDR2 SYGVNS. The DNA of the CDR3 is TGTGCCAGCAGTGAAACCGGGGTCCCTATGGGCACTGAAGCTTTCTTT. Translated, it gives CASSETGVPMGTEAFF. The complete variable domain, with remaining parts taken from reference TRBV25-1 and TRBJ1-1, reads EADIYQTPRYLVIGTGKKITLECSQTMGHDKMYWYQQDPGMELHLIHYSYGVNSTEKGDLSSESTVSRIRTEHFPLTLESARPSHTSQYLCASSETGVPMGTEAFFGQGTRLTVV.

In the case of this clone: The germline gene is not matched at one end of the junction; a read error may be the cause. This chain links TRBV7-9 with TRBJ1-1; maybe TRBD1 (5 bases). CDR1 is SEHNR and CDR2 is FQNEAQ in the germline V gene (reference sequence). The CDR3 length is 16 residues. The CDR3, as DNA: TGTTCCAGCAGCAACGGCAACAGGCCCCTTTACACTGAAGCTTTCTTT. Translated, it gives CSSSNGNRPLYTEAFF. Looking up the rest from reference TRBV7-9 and TRBJ1-1 gives the full variable domain: DTGVSQNPRHKITKRGQNVTFRCDPISEHNRLYWYRQTLGQGPEFLTYFQNEAQLEKSRLLSDRFSAERPKGSFSTLEIQRTEQGDSAMYLCSSSNGNRPLYTEAFFGQGTRLTVV.

CDR3 protein: CAISNRGRDYGYTF. CDR3 nucleotides: TGTGCCATCAGCAACAGGGGGCGCGACTATGGCTACACCTTC. The V gene is TRBV10-3, the J gene TRBJ1-2; the match to TRBD1 covers 9 bases. The CDR3 is 14 residues long. Unmatched junction bases numbered 5, after V lost 6 bases and J lost 3 bases. Germline lookup yields CDR1 ENHRY and CDR2 SYGVKD.

This clone has a handful of counts. V and J are TRBV5-6 and TRBJ1-3; no clear D gene. The germline V gene has CDR1 SGHDT and CDR2 YYEEEE. CDR3 length: 15 amino acids. Deletions cut 4 bases from V and 4 bases from J, with 15 bases between. The CDR3 region is CASSPGGLRGNTIYF. The CDR3 region has the DNA TGTGCCAGCAGCCCCGGTGGACTCAGGGGAAACACCATATATTTT.

V usage is TRBV2 and J usage is TRBJ1-1; D is unclear. Germline CDR1 and CDR2: SNHLY and FYNNEI. V dropped 6 bases and J dropped 0 bases, with 17 bases sitting between them. CDR3 size: 16 residues. The CDR3 coding sequence is TGTGCCAGCAGCTACTCGACACGCCCGGTGAACACTGAAGCTTTCTTT. Its protein product is CASSYSTRPVNTEAFF.

V is TRBV18 and J is TRBJ1-1, with a possible D match to TRBD1 (6 bases). The CDR3 is 15 residues long. Germline CDR1 reads KGHSH; CDR2 reads LQKENI. The V gene lost 3 bases and the J gene lost 7 bases, with 18 bases spanning the gap. Here the CDR3 DNA reads TGTGCCAGCTCACCGCGGGGAGGGGGGCTAGGTGAAGCTTTCTTT. As protein: CASSPRGGGLGEAFF.

The chain has TRBV30 and TRBJ2-5, with TRBD2 matching 9 bases. The CDR3 runs to 14 residues. CDR1 and CDR2 from the germline V gene are GTSNPN and SVGIG (reference sequence). Germline trimming cut 2 bases from V and 9 bases from J; bases unmatched to any gene: 10. CDR3 DNA: TGTGCCTGGAGTCCTTCAGCGGGGGGCACGGCCCAGTACTTC. Protein product: CAWSPSAGGTAQYF. The complete variable domain, with remaining parts taken from reference TRBV30 and TRBJ2-5, reads SQTIHQWPATLVQPVGSPLSLECTVEGTSNPNLYWYRQAAGRGLQLLFYSVGIGQISSEVPQNLSASRPQDRQFILSSKKLLLSDSGFYLCAWSPSAGGTAQYFGPGTRLLVL.

The chain has TRBV7-8 and TRBJ2-3, with 12 positions matching TRBD2. V shed 1 base, J shed 6 bases, and the junction held 8 bases outside the gene matches. The CDR3 runs 17 residues. CDR1 and CDR2 from the germline V gene are SGHVS and FQNEAQ. CDR3: CASSLGLAGGPEDTQYF. As DNA, the CDR3 is TGTGCCAGCAGCTTAGGGCTAGCGGGGGGGCCTGAGGATACGCAGTATTTT.

This sequence joins TRBV28 and TRBJ1-2, with 7 bases aligning to TRBD1. This CDR3 has 15 amino acids. Trimming at V came to 6 bases and at J to 6 bases, leaving 13 bases not matched to a gene. Germline values: CDR1 MDHEN, CDR2 SYDVKM. The CDR3 coding sequence is TGTGCCAGCAGCGTGACAGGGCTTGGTGAAGATGGCTACACCTTC. The encoded protein is CASSVTGLGEDGYTF.

This clone was seen more than once but under ten times. This chain links TRBV19 with TRBJ2-1; D may be TRBD2 (6 bases). Germline values: CDR1 LNHDA, CDR2 SQIVND (reference sequence). The CDR3 spans 14 residues. The germline V and J ends were trimmed by 3 bases and 8 bases, with 14 bases remaining between them. The CDR3 sequence: CASSMGGQVHEQFF. The CDR3 coding sequence is TGTGCCAGTAGTATGGGAGGTCAGGTACATGAGCAGTTCTTC.

This clone was detected only a few times. The chain carries TRBV5-1 and TRBJ2-7, with 10 bases lining up with TRBD1. CDR3 size: 15 residues. CDR1 and CDR2 (germline): SGHRS, YFSETQ. With 3 bases clipped from V and 2 bases from J, the junction kept 5 bases outside the gene matches. CDR3 protein: CASSSSGTGAYEQYF. Written as DNA, the CDR3 is TGCGCCAGCAGCTCCTCCGGGACAGGGGCCTACGAGCAGTACTTC.

The rearrangement joins TRBV18 to TRBJ2-1, with 9 bases identical to TRBD1. V shed 6 bases, J shed 8 bases, and the junction held 8 bases outside the gene matches. Germline CDR1 KGHSH, CDR2 LQKENI. This CDR3 has 14 residues. As DNA, the CDR3 is TGTGCCAGCTCGCGGACAGGGGCCGGGGATGAGCAGTTCTTC. Its translation: CASSRTGAGDEQFF.

The chain has TRBV5-6 and TRBJ1-2; 8 bases match TRBD1. J was trimmed by 4 bases and V by 0 bases; bases with no gene match: 2. There are 14 residues in the CDR3. Germline assignment: CDR1 SGHDT and CDR2 YYEEEE. The CDR3 DNA is TGTGCCAGCAGCTTGGATGGGACAGGCTATGGCTACACCTTC. Its protein is CASSLDGTGYGYTF.

The chain joins TRBV18 to TRBJ2-7; weak D call: TRBD1 (5 bases). CDR3 length: 15 amino acids. CDR1 is KGHSH, CDR2 LQKENI, per germline. V lost 3 bases and J lost 7, with 19 bases in between. As DNA, the CDR3 is TGTGCCAGCTCACCTGGAATACAGGAAATTCAAGAGCAGTACTTC. Translated: CASSPGIQEIQEQYF.

This clone appeared once. This chain connects TRBV9 to TRBJ2-5; possible D gene TRBD2, 5 bases. V dropped 0 bases and J dropped 5 bases, with 14 bases sitting between them. Germline CDR1 reads SGDLS; CDR2 reads YYNGEE. The CDR3 is 15 residues long. In DNA, the CDR3 is TGTGCCAGCAGCGTAGACGGGGTCCCTGAGGAGACCCAGTACTTC. Amino acid sequence: CASSVDGVPEETQYF.